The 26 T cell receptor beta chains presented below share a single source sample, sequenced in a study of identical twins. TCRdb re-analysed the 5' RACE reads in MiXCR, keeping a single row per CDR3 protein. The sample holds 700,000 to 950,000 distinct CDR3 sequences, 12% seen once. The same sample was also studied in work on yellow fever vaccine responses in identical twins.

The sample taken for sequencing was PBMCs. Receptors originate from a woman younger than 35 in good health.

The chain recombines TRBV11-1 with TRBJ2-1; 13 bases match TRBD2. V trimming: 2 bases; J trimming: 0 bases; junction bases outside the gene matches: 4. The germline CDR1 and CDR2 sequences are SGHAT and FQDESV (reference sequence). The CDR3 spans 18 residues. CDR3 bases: TGTGCCAGCAGCTTAATGACTAGCGGGGGGAGCTCCTACAATGAGCAGTTCTTC. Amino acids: CASSLMTSGGSSYNEQFF.

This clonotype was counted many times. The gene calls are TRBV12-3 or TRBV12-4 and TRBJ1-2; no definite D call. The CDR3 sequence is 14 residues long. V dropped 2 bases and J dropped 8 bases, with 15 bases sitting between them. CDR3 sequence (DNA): TGTGCCAGCAGTTTAAACTCCTGGCTTCGAGGCTACACCTTC. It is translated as CASSLNSWLRGYTF.

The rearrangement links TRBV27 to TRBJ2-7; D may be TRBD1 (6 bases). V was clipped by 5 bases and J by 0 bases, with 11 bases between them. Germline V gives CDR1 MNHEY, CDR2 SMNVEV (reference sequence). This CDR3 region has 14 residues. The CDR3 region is CASSMRGSSYEQYV. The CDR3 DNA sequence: TGTGCCAGCAGTATGAGGGGGAGCTCCTACGAGCAGTACGTC.

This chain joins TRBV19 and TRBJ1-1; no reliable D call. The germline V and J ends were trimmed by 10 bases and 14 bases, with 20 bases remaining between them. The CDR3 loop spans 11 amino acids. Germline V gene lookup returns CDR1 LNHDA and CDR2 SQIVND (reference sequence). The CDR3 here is CATGGPVHPFF. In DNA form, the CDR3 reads TGTGCCACCGGTGGCCCAGTCCACCCATTCTTT. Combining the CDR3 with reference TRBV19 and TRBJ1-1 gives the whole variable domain DGGITQSPKYLFRKEGQNVTLSCEQNLNHDAMYWYRQDPGQGLRLIYYSQIVNDFQKGDIAEGYSVSREKKESFPLTVTSAQKNPTAFYLCATGGPVHPFFGQGTRLTVV.

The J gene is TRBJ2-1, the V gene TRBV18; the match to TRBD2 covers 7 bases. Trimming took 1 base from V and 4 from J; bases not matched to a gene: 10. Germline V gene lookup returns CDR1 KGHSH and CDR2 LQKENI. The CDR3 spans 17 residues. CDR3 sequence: CASSPQTGAGLYNEQFF. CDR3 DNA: TGTGCCAGCTCACCACAAACCGGAGCGGGGCTTTACAATGAGCAGTTCTTC.

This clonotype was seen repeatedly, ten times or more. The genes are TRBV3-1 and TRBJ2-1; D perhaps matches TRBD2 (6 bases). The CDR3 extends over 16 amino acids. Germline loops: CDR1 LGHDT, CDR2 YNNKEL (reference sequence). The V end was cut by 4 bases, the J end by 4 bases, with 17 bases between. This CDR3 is CASSPGWVAAYNEQFF. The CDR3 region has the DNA TGTGCCAGCAGCCCCGGGTGGGTAGCGGCTTACAATGAGCAGTTCTTC.

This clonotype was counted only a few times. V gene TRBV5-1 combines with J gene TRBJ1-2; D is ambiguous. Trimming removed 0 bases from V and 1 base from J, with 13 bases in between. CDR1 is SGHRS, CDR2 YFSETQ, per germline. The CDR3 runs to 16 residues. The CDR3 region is CASSLEWSRNNYGYTF. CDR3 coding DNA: TGCGCCAGCAGCTTGGAATGGAGCAGGAATAACTATGGCTACACCTTC. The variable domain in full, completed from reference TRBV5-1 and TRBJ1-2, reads KAGVTQTPRYLIKTRGQQVTLSCSPISGHRSVSWYQQTPGQGLQFLFEYFSETQRNKGNFPGRFSGRQFSNSRSEMNVSTLELGDSALYLCASSLEWSRNNYGYTFGSGTRLTVV.

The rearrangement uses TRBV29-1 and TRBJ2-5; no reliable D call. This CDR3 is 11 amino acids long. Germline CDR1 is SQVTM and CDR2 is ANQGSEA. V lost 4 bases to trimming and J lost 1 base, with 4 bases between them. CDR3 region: CSVVPQETQYF. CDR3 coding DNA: TGCAGCGTTGTCCCCCAAGAGACCCAGTACTTC. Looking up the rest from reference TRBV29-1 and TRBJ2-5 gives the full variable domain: SAVISQKPSRDICQRGTSLTIQCQVDSQVTMMFWYRQQPGQSLTLIATANQGSEATYESGFVIDKFPISRPNLTFSTLTVSNMSPEDSSIYLCSVVPQETQYFGPGTRLLVL.

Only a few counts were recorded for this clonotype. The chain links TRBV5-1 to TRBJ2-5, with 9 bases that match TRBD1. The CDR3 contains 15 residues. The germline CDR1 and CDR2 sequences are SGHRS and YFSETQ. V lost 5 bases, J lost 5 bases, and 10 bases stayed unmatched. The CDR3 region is CASRQGARNDETQYF. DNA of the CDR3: TGCGCCAGCAGACAGGGGGCGCGGAATGACGAGACCCAGTACTTC.

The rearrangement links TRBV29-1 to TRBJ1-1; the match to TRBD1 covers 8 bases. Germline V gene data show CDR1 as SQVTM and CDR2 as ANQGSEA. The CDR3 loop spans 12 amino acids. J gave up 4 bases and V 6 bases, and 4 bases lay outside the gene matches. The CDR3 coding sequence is TGCAGCGTCCCACAGGGGGGCACTGAAGCTTTCTTT. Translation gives CSVPQGGTEAFF.

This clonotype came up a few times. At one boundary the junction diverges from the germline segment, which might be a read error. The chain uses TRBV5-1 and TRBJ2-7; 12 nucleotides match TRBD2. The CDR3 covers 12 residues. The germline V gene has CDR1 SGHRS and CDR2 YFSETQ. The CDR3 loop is CASSESGTSGSF. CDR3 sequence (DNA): TGCGCCAGCAGCGAATCCGGGACTAGCGGGTCTTTC.

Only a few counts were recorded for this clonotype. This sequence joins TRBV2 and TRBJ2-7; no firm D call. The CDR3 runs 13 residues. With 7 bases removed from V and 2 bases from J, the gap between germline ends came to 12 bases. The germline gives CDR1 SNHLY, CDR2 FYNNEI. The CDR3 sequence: CASIRVGTYEQYF. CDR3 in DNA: TGTGCCAGCATTAGGGTCGGAACCTACGAGCAGTACTTC. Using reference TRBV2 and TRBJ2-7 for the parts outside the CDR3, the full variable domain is EPEVTQTPSHQVTQMGQEVILRCVPISNHLYFYWYRQILGQKVEFLVSFYNNEISEKSEIFDDQFSVERPDGSNFTLKIRSTKLEDSAMYFCASIRVGTYEQYFGPGTRLTVT.

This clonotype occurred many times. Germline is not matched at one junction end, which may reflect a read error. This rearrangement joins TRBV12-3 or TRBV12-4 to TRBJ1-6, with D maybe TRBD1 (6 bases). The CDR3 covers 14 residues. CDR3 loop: CASNLQGDKSPLHF. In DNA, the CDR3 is TGTGCCAGCAACTTACAGGGTGATAAGTCACCCCTCCACTTT.

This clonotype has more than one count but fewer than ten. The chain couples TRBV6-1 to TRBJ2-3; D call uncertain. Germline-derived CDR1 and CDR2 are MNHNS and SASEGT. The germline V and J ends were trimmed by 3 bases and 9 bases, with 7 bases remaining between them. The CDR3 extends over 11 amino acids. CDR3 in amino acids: CASSDPGTQYF. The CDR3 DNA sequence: TGTGCCAGCAGTGATCCTGGGACGCAGTATTTT.

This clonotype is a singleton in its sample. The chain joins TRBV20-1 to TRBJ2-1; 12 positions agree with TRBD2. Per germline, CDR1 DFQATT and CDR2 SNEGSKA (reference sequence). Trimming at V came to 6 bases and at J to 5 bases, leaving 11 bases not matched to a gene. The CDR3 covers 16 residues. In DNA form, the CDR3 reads TGCAGTGCCCCAAGACTAGCGGGAGTCATTGACAATGAGCAGTTCTTC. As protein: CSAPRLAGVIDNEQFF.

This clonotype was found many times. CDR3: CATQDRWGTEAFF. In nucleotides, the CDR3 is TGTGCCACCCAGGACAGGTGGGGCACTGAAGCTTTCTTT. The chain couples TRBV24-1 to TRBJ1-1, with 7 bases aligning to TRBD1. J gave up 4 bases and V 9 bases, and 7 bases lay outside the gene matches. CDR1 and CDR2 from the germline V gene are KGHDR and SFDVKD. The CDR3 totals 13 residues.

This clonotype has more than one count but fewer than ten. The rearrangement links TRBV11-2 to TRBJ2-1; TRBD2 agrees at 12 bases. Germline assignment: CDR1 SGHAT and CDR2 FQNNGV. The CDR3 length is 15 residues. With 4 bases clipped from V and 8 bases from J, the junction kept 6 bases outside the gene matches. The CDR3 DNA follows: TGTGCCAGCAGCTCCAGACTAGCGGGGGCAGATGAGCAGTTCTTC. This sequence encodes CASSSRLAGADEQFF.

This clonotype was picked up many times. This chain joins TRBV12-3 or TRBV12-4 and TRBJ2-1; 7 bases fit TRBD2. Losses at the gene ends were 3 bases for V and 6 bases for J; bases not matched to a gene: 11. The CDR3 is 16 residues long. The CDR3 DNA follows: TGTGCCAGCAGTTTCGGTACTAGCGCAGGTGCCAATGAGCAGTTCTTC. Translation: CASSFGTSAGANEQFF.

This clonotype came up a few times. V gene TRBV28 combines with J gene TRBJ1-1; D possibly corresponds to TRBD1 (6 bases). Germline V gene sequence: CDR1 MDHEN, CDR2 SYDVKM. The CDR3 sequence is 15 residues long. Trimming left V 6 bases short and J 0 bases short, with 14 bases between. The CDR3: CASSYYRAMNTEAFF. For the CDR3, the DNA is TGTGCCAGCAGCTATTACAGGGCGATGAACACTGAAGCTTTCTTT. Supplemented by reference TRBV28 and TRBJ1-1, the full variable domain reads DVKVTQSSRYLVKRTGEKVFLECVQDMDHENMFWYRQDPGLGLRLIYFSYDVKMKEKGDIPEGYSVSREKKERFSLILESASTNQTSMYLCASSYYRAMNTEAFFGQGTRLTVV.

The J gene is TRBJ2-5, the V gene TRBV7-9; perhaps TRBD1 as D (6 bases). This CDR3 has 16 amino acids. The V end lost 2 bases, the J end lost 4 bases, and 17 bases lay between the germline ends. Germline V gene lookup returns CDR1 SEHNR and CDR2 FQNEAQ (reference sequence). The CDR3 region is CASSLRAFRGVETQYF. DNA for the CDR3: TGTGCCAGCAGCTTAAGGGCTTTCAGGGGCGTAGAGACCCAGTACTTC. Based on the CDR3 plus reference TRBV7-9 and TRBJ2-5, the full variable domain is DTGVSQNPRHKITKRGQNVTFRCDPISEHNRLYWYRQTLGQGPEFLTYFQNEAQLEKSRLLSDRFSAERPKGSFSTLEIQRTEQGDSAMYLCASSLRAFRGVETQYFGPGTRLLVL.

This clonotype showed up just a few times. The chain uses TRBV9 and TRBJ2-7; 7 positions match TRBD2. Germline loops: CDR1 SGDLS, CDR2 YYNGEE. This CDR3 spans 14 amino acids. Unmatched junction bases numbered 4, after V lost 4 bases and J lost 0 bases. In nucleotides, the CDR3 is TGTGCCAGCAGCTCTGGACTAGTCTCCTACGAGCAGTACTTC. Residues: CASSSGLVSYEQYF.

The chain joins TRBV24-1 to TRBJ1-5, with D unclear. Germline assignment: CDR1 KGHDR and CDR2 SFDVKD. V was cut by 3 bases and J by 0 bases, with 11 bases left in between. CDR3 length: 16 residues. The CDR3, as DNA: TGTGCCACCAGTGATGCCTGGGGATATAGCAATCAGCCCCAGCATTTT. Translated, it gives CATSDAWGYSNQPQHF.

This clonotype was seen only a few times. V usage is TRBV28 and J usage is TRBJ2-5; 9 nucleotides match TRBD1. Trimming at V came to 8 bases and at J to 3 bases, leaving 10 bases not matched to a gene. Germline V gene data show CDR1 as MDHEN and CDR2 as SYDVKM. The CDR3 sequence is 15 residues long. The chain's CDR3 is CASQQQGAGEETQYF. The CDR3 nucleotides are TGTGCCAGCCAACAACAGGGGGCGGGGGAAGAGACCCAGTACTTC.

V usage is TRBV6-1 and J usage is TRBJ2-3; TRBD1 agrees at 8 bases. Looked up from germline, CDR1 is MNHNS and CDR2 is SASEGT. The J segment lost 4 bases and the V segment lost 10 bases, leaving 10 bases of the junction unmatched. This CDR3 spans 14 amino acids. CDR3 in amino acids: CAIYPGTGSDTQYF. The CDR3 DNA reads TGTGCCATCTATCCCGGGACAGGTTCAGATACGCAGTATTTT.

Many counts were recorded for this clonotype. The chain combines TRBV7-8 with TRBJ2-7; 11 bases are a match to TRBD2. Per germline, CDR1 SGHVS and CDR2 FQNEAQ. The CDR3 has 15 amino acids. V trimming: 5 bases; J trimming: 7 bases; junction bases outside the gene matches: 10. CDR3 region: CASSRLAGRLGEQYF. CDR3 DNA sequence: TGTGCCAGCAGCCGACTAGCGGGAAGACTGGGAGAGCAGTACTTC.

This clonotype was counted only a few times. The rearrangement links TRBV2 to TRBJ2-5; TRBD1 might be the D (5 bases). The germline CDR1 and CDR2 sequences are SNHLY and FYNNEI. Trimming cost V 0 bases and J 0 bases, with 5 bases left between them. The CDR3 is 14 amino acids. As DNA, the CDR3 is TGTGCCAGCAGTGAAGCGGACAACCAAGAGACCCAGTACTTC. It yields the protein CASSEADNQETQYF.